Shown below are 27 T cell receptor beta chains from a single sample sequenced in a study of T-cell reconstitution after alpha-beta-depleted transplantation in children. A library of TCRbeta sequences, prepared with unique molecular identifiers, was generated. TCRdb reprocessed the PCR reads via MiXCR and lists one record per CDR3 protein. The sample records around 680,000 distinct CDR3 sequences, about 15% being singletons. This sample comprised PBMCs from the stem cell graft donor, obtained from the stem cell graft. All receptors come from a human donor who donated a stem cell graft to a child with acute myeloid leukemia.

This clonotype showed up just a few times. The genes are TRBV12-3 or TRBV12-4 and TRBJ1-2, with TRBD1 matching over 9 bases. Germline trimming cut 4 bases from V and 8 bases from J; bases unmatched to any gene: 8. CDR3 length: 14 residues. CDR3 coding DNA: TGTGCCAGCAGTTCATACGGGACAGGGTACGGCTACACCTTC. As protein: CASSSYGTGYGYTF.

Ten or more counts support this clonotype. The chain has TRBV15 and TRBJ1-5; no reliable D call. CDR1 and CDR2 (germline): LNHNV, YYDKDF (reference sequence). This CDR3 is built from 14 residues. The germline V and J ends were trimmed by 0 bases and 6 bases, with 9 bases remaining between them. CDR3 nucleotide sequence: TGTGCCACCAGCAGAGATCGAGGGATTCAGCCCCAGCATTTT. As protein: CATSRDRGIQPQHF.

This clonotype was detected ten times or more. J is TRBJ1-5 and V is TRBV20-1; tentative D call: TRBD1 (5 bases). This CDR3 spans 14 amino acids. Germline V gives CDR1 DFQATT, CDR2 SNEGSKA (reference sequence). Trimming removed 8 bases at V and 4 bases at J, with 18 bases between. CDR3 region: CSLRGESWNQPQHF. The CDR3 DNA reads as TGCAGTCTTAGGGGAGAGAGTTGGAATCAGCCCCAGCATTTT.

This clonotype was picked up many times. The chain has TRBV25-1 and TRBJ2-5, with D unresolved. CDR3 length: 14 residues. CDR1 and CDR2 from the germline V gene are MGHDK and SYGVNS. Trimming stripped 3 bases from V and 5 bases from J, with 13 bases between. The CDR3 region is CASSEPDPWETQYF. The DNA for the CDR3 is TGTGCCAGCAGTGAGCCAGACCCGTGGGAGACCCAGTACTTC.

The chain couples TRBV10-1 to TRBJ2-2; 9 bases agree with TRBD1. With 3 bases clipped from V and 3 bases from J, the junction kept 5 bases outside the gene matches. CDR3 size: 16 residues. Germline V gives CDR1 WNHNN, CDR2 SYGVQD (reference sequence). In nucleotides, the CDR3 is TGCGCCAGCAGTGACCGGGACAGGGCGGACACCGGGGAGCTGTTTTTT. This gives the protein CASSDRDRADTGELFF.

This clonotype was observed a handful of times. The chain has TRBV5-1 and TRBJ2-2; unclear D gene. V was trimmed by 5 bases and J by 3 bases, leaving 11 bases between them. CDR3 length equals 14 residues. Germline V gene sequence: CDR1 SGHRS, CDR2 YFSETQ. DNA for the CDR3: TGCGCCAGCAGTAGTAAGAAGGACACCGGGGAGCTGTTTTTT. Its protein product is CASSSKKDTGELFF.

In its sample, this clonotype was seen a few times. V gene TRBV3-1 combines with J gene TRBJ1-1; D is uncertain. Trimming left V 4 bases short and J 4 bases short, with 16 bases between. The CDR3 has 15 amino acids. Germline assignment: CDR1 LGHDT and CDR2 YNNKEL (reference sequence). CDR3 DNA: TGTGCCAGCAGCCCGACCTACAAGGGAAGCACTGAAGCTTTCTTT. Its protein product is CASSPTYKGSTEAFF.

The chain links TRBV7-2 to TRBJ2-5; 7 bases match TRBD1. With 2 bases clipped from V and 1 base from J, the junction kept 10 bases outside the gene matches. The CDR3 loop spans 17 amino acids. The V gene's germline CDR1 is SGHTA and CDR2 FQGNSA. The chain's CDR3 is CASSLLPIGTVQETQYF. The CDR3 bases are TGTGCCAGCAGCTTACTACCCATCGGGACAGTCCAAGAGACCCAGTACTTC.

This clonotype was seen a few times. The rearrangement joins TRBV7-6 to TRBJ1-3; 9 nucleotides match TRBD1. Germline V CDR1 and CDR2: SGHVS, FNYEAQ. The CDR3 covers 15 residues. J lost 3 bases, V lost 5 bases, and 5 bases had no gene match. CDR3 sequence reads: CASSLTGGDGNTIYF. The CDR3 nucleotides are TGTGCCAGCAGCCTAACAGGGGGCGATGGAAACACCATATATTTT.

This clonotype occurred many times. The CDR3 DNA follows: TGTGCCAGCAGTTACTTGGGGATGGGCTTGGAAAAACTGTTTTTT. Translating it yields CASSYLGMGLEKLFF. This chain connects TRBV6-5 to TRBJ1-4; D is ambiguous. Deletions cut 1 base from V and 8 bases from J, with 14 bases between. Germline lookup yields CDR1 MNHEY and CDR2 SVGAGI. This CDR3 contains 15 residues.

With respect to this clonotype: A read error may account for a junction end that differs from germline. CDR3 nucleotides: TGCTGTGCTAGGGGGGGTGGAGGGCGAAAGGGCAATCAGCCCCAGCATTTT. This gives the protein CCARGGGGRKGNQPQHF. The gene calls are TRBV20-1 and TRBJ1-5, with D possibly being TRBD1 (6 bases). Germline assignment: CDR1 DFQATT and CDR2 SNEGSKA (reference sequence). The CDR3 runs to 17 residues.

This clonotype was detected many times. V and J are TRBV12-3 or TRBV12-4 and TRBJ1-5; no clear D gene. The CDR3 contains 13 residues. V lost 2 bases and J 6 bases, leaving 8 bases between the germline ends. As DNA, the CDR3 is TGTGCCAGCAGTTTAATCGTGGGTCAGCCCCAGCATTTT. Its protein product is CASSLIVGQPQHF.

The chain combines TRBV5-1 with TRBJ1-2; 9 nucleotides agree with TRBD1. CDR1 and CDR2 (germline): SGHRS, YFSETQ. V shed 3 bases, J shed 12 bases, and the junction held 12 bases outside the gene matches. The CDR3 runs to 14 residues. Here the CDR3 DNA reads TGCGCCAGCAGCTACGCGACAGGGGGGTCTGAGGACACCTTC. This sequence encodes CASSYATGGSEDTF.

This clonotype has just one count. The chain uses TRBV7-8 and TRBJ2-7; no clear D gene. In germline, CDR1 is SGHVS, CDR2 FQNEAQ. With 4 bases removed from V and 2 bases from J, the gap between germline ends came to 9 bases. The CDR3 runs to 13 residues. Here the CDR3 DNA reads TGTGCCAGCAGCTACCCCGGTACCTACGAGCAGTACTTC. It specifies CASSYPGTYEQYF.

Of note for this clonotype: A much larger clone sits a single nucleotide away, making a read error possible. The V gene is TRBV6-1, the J gene TRBJ1-1; D uncertain. Germline CDR1 MNHNS, CDR2 SASEGT. The CDR3 runs to 11 residues. This chain's CDR3 is CTSKRRTEAFF. CDR3 in DNA: TGTACCAGCAAACGGAGGACTGAAGCTTTCTTT.

Ten or more counts support this clonotype. The chain uses TRBV20-1 and TRBJ2-7; D unresolved. The CDR3 spans 14 residues. CDR1 and CDR2 (germline): DFQATT, SNEGSKA (reference sequence). Trimming removed 1 base from V and 2 bases from J, with 12 bases in between. The CDR3 DNA sequence: TGCAGTGCTAGAGGCGACCAACATCCCTACGAGCAGTACTTC. It yields the protein CSARGDQHPYEQYF.

In this sample, this clonotype turned up many times. The rearrangement uses TRBV20-1 and TRBJ2-2; 7 nucleotides align to TRBD2. With 0 bases clipped from V and 2 bases from J, the junction kept 6 bases outside the gene matches. From germline, CDR1 is DFQATT and CDR2 SNEGSKA (reference sequence). This CDR3 spans 16 amino acids. The CDR3 spells CSAREGSGLNTGELFF. In nucleotides, the CDR3 is TGCAGTGCTAGAGAGGGTAGCGGGTTAAACACCGGGGAGCTGTTTTTT.

This rearrangement joins TRBV6-2 or TRBV6-3 to TRBJ2-3; the match to TRBD2 covers 7 bases. Germline values: CDR1 MNHEY, CDR2 SVGEGT. Trimming removed 8 bases from V and 2 bases from J; junction bases left unmatched: 7. The CDR3 extends over 14 amino acids. DNA of the CDR3: TGTGCCAGCCAGCGGGGAGACTACACAGATACGCAGTATTTT. It is translated as CASQRGDYTDTQYF.

This clonotype was seen many times. The V and J genes are TRBV6-5 and TRBJ2-3, with TRBD2 matching 8 bases. J gave up 6 bases and V 5 bases, and 10 bases lay outside the gene matches. This CDR3 comprises 15 residues. Germline CDR1 and CDR2: MNHEY and SVGAGI. The CDR3 region is CASSTIAGFLDTQYF. The CDR3 coding sequence is TGTGCCAGCAGTACTATAGCGGGGTTCTTGGATACGCAGTATTTT.

This clonotype was counted between two and nine times. The genes are TRBV3-1 and TRBJ2-1; 8 bases are a match to TRBD2. Germline CDR1 reads LGHDT; CDR2 reads YNNKEL (reference sequence). The CDR3 spans 12 residues. The J segment lost 6 bases and the V segment lost 8 bases, leaving 3 bases of the junction unmatched. The CDR3 loop reads CASSGGANEQFF. In DNA, the CDR3 is TGTGCCAGCTCGGGGGGGGCCAATGAGCAGTTCTTC.

This clonotype was picked up many times. The chain recombines TRBV20-1 with TRBJ2-7; 12 bases fit TRBD1. V was pared by 2 bases and J by 7 bases, with 12 bases of the junction left unmatched. This CDR3 has 16 residues. Per the germline V gene, CDR1 is DFQATT and CDR2 is SNEGSKA (reference sequence). The CDR3 loop is CSARISPGQGAWEQYF. CDR3 sequence (DNA): TGCAGTGCTAGAATCTCACCGGGACAGGGGGCTTGGGAGCAGTACTTC.

This clonotype was detected many times. The rearrangement uses TRBV29-1 and TRBJ1-2; D not resolved. Trimming cost V 4 bases and J 0 bases, with 6 bases left between them. Looked up from germline, CDR1 is SQVTM and CDR2 is ANQGSEA. The CDR3 consists of 12 residues. The CDR3 is CSVGTANYGYTF. The DNA for the CDR3 is TGCAGCGTTGGGACTGCTAACTATGGCTACACCTTC.

CDR3 amino acids: CAWAGGSSSTDTQYF. The CDR3 DNA is TGTGCCTGGGCCGGTGGGTCTAGTAGCACAGATACGCAGTATTTT. The chain links TRBV30 to TRBJ2-3, with D unresolved. The V end was cut by 5 bases, the J end by 0 bases, with 15 bases between. The CDR3 runs to 15 residues. Germline CDR1 and CDR2: GTSNPN and SVGIG (reference sequence).

This clonotype was found many times. This chain uses TRBV7-2 with TRBJ2-7; possibly TRBD1 for D (5 bases). The length of the CDR3 is 15 residues. The germline V gene has CDR1 SGHTA and CDR2 FQGNSA. The V gene lost 4 bases and the J gene lost 3 bases, with 16 bases spanning the gap. DNA for the CDR3: TGTGCCAGCAGCTACCTTCAGGGTTACAACTACGAGCAGTACTTC. It specifies CASSYLQGYNYEQYF.

This clonotype was observed at least ten times. The chain combines TRBV5-1 with TRBJ1-2, with D unresolved. Germline-derived CDR1 and CDR2 are SGHRS and YFSETQ. The CDR3 extends over 12 amino acids. The V end lost 2 bases, the J end lost 8 bases, and 10 bases lay between the germline ends. The CDR3 bases are TGCGCCAGCAGCTTAGGAGAGCAAGGCTACACCTTC. Residues: CASSLGEQGYTF. Looking up the rest from reference TRBV5-1 and TRBJ1-2 gives the full variable domain: KAGVTQTPRYLIKTRGQQVTLSCSPISGHRSVSWYQQTPGQGLQFLFEYFSETQRNKGNFPGRFSGRQFSNSRSEMNVSTLELGDSALYLCASSLGEQGYTFGSGTRLTVV.

The chain recombines TRBV7-2 with TRBJ1-4, with D tentatively TRBD1 (6 bases). Trimming pared 2 bases from V and 6 bases from J, leaving 7 bases between. The germline V gene has CDR1 SGHTA and CDR2 FQGNSA. The CDR3 sequence is 13 residues long. CDR3 sequence: CASSLKGDEKLFF. As DNA, the CDR3 is TGTGCCAGCAGCTTAAAGGGGGATGAAAAACTGTTTTTT.

This clonotype was picked up a small number of times. V gene TRBV28 combines with J gene TRBJ2-7; TRBD1 might be the D (6 bases). CDR3 length: 16 amino acids. Germline V gene sequence: CDR1 MDHEN, CDR2 SYDVKM. The germline V and J ends were trimmed by 6 bases and 0 bases, with 18 bases remaining between them. CDR3 region: CASSPLGQMSSYEQYF. CDR3 bases: TGTGCCAGCAGCCCCCTAGGACAGATGAGCTCCTACGAGCAGTACTTC.